This TCR beta chain was identified in a study of blood T cell repertoires in COVID-19. Turning to the study itself: From the United States, Italy and Spain came samples of acute and convalescent COVID-19. T cells, B-cell-depleted T cells, or PBMCs supplied cDNA or gDNA.

Original processing notes: For nucleated cells, counts were estimated from reference gene primer amplification. This table comes from immunoSEQ multiplex PCR, and its TCRdb copy is limited to in-frame clones, with some not included. V, J and clone size reflect that table, while D and trimming were determined from the DNA. The sample lists some 200,000 clones; about 86% were seen once. J was trimmed by 2 bases and V by 1 base; bases with no gene match: 5. The CDR3 totals 15 residues. Germline V gene data show CDR1 as LGHNA and CDR2 as YSLEER. The V call is TRBV4-3, the J call TRBJ2-7; 7 bases are shared with TRBD1. The sequence came from a man between 25 and 39 years old with active or convalescent COVID-19. The material sequenced was peripheral blood. CDR3 residues: CASSQGRQGTYEQYF. The CDR3 DNA reads TGCGCCAGCAGCCAAGGCCGACAGGGTACCTACGAGCAGTACTTC.